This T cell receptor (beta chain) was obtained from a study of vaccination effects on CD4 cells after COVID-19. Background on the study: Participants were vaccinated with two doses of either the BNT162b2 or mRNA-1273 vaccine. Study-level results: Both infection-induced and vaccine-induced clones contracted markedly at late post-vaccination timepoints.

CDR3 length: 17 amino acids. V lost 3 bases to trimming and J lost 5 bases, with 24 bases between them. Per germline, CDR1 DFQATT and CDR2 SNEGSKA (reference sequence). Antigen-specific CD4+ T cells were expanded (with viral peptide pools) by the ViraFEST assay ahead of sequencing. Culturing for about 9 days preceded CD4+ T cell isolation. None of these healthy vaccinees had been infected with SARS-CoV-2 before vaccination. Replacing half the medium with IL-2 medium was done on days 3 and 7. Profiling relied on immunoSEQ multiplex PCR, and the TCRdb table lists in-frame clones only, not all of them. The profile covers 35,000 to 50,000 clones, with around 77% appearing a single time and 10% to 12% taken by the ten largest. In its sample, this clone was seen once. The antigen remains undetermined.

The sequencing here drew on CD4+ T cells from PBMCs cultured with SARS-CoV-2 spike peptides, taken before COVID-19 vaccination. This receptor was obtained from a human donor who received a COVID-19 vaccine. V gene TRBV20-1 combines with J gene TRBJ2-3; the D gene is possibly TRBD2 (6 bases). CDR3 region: CSASGGTLAEWGDTQYF. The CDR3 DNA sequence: TGCAGTGCTAGTGGCGGGACTCTAGCAGAGTGGGGAGATACGCAGTATTTT.